A single sample gave rise to the 21 T cell receptor beta chains below, sequenced in a study of T-cell memory formation after mild COVID-19. TCRdb reanalysed the 5' RACE reads using MiXCR and keeps one entry per CDR3 protein. Of over 120,000 distinct CDR3 sequences listed, under 30% are singletons. Sequencing was performed on PBMCs or a T cell subset sorted from them (not recorded which). Every receptor here comes from an adult woman who had mild COVID-19 (a few samples of this study predate the infection). Cell type and time point are not known.

The chain carries TRBV10-3 and TRBJ2-7; TRBD1 matches at 8 bases. Germline CDR1 reads ENHRY; CDR2 reads SYGVKD. The CDR3 has 14 residues. The V and J ends lost 4 bases and 5 bases, in that order; junction bases with no gene match: 7. The chain's CDR3 is CAISGQQGGNEQYF. The DNA of the CDR3 is TGTGCCATCAGTGGTCAACAGGGGGGCAACGAGCAGTACTTC.

This clonotype was detected only a few times. The genes are TRBV5-1 and TRBJ2-7; D is ambiguous. CDR1 is SGHRS, CDR2 YFSETQ, per germline. This CDR3 has 13 amino acids. With 6 bases removed from V and 0 bases from J, the gap between germline ends came to 10 bases. The CDR3 sequence: CASKFADSYEQYF. The CDR3 bases are TGCGCCAGCAAGTTTGCAGACTCCTACGAGCAGTACTTC.

This clonotype came up a few times. This chain connects TRBV10-3 to TRBJ1-4; TRBD1 matches at 7 bases. Germline CDR1 reads ENHRY; CDR2 reads SYGVKD. There are 13 residues in the CDR3. Trimming removed 7 bases from V and 2 bases from J; junction bases left unmatched: 1. Here the CDR3 reads CAIMTGTNEKLFF. CDR3 nucleotides: TGTGCCATCATGACAGGGACTAATGAAAAACTGTTTTTT.

The V and J genes are TRBV25-1 and TRBJ2-7; D is unresolved. Germline V lookup: CDR1 MGHDK, CDR2 SYGVNS. This CDR3 is built from 12 residues. With 8 bases removed from V and 2 bases from J, the gap between germline ends came to 10 bases. The CDR3 nucleotides read TGTGCCAGCGAAGACTTCGCCTACGAGCAGTACTTC. The encoded protein is CASEDFAYEQYF.

The rearrangement joins TRBV20-1 to TRBJ2-7, with 7 bases lining up with TRBD2. Germline values: CDR1 DFQATT, CDR2 SNEGSKA (reference sequence). The CDR3 runs 15 residues. V trimming: 0 bases; J trimming: 0 bases; junction bases outside the gene matches: 5. The CDR3 region has the DNA TGCAGTGCTAGAGACCGGGCTAGCGGCTCCTACGAGCAGTACTTC. Its translation is CSARDRASGSYEQYF.

CDR3 coding DNA: TGCAGTGCTAGAGATCTCGAGTACACCGGGGAGCTGTTTTTT. As protein: CSARDLEYTGELFF. The rearrangement links TRBV20-1 to TRBJ2-2; D uncertain. Germline V lookup: CDR1 DFQATT, CDR2 SNEGSKA (reference sequence). Between the trimmed V and J ends, which lost 0 bases and 3 bases, there was a span of 8 bases. The CDR3 spans 14 residues.

This clonotype appeared a few times. CDR3 DNA: TGCAGTGCTAGAGTCCTGGGACCCCCCGGTGGCATTCAGTACTTC. It translates to CSARVLGPPGGIQYF. The genes are TRBV20-1 and TRBJ2-4; D assignment may be TRBD1 or TRBD2 (5 bases each). V lost 1 base and J lost 9, with 19 bases in between. CDR3 length: 15 residues. Germline values: CDR1 DFQATT, CDR2 SNEGSKA (reference sequence).

CDR3 sequence: CASSVGTGGQPQHF. The CDR3 DNA reads TGTGCCAGCAGCGTTGGGACAGGGGGTCAGCCCCAGCATTTT. J is TRBJ1-5 and V is TRBV9, with TRBD1 matching 11 bases. Germline CDR1 is SGDLS and CDR2 is YYNGEE. CDR3 length: 14 amino acids. Trimming cost V 2 bases and J 6 bases; bases outside gene matches: 1. The variable domain in full, completed from reference TRBV9 and TRBJ1-5, reads DSGVTQTPKHLITATGQRVTLRCSPRSGDLSVYWYQQSLDQGLQFLIQYYNGEERAKGNILERFSAQQFPDLHSELNLSSLELGDSALYFCASSVGTGGQPQHFGDGTRLSIL.

This clonotype was picked up a small number of times. V gene TRBV6-2 or TRBV6-3 combines with J gene TRBJ1-5; weak D call: TRBD1 (5 bases). The length of the CDR3 is 13 residues. CDR1 is MNHEY, CDR2 SVGEGT, per germline. V gave up 8 bases and J gave up 7 bases, with 15 bases separating them. In nucleotides, the CDR3 is TGTGCCAGCTGCCGGGGGTGGTGGCAGCCCCAGCATTTT. This sequence encodes CASCRGWWQPQHF.

The V call is TRBV7-3, the J call TRBJ2-1; TRBD2 matches at 13 bases. This CDR3 comprises 15 residues. Per germline, CDR1 SGHTA and CDR2 FQGTGA. After removal of 5 bases from V and 7 bases from J, the junction contained 5 bases not matched to a gene. CDR3 region: CASSIGTSGTNEQFF. The CDR3, as DNA: TGTGCCAGCAGCATCGGGACTAGCGGGACTAATGAGCAGTTCTTC.

This clonotype was observed a few times. The chain joins TRBV5-1 to TRBJ2-1; TRBD2 is a possible D gene (5 bases). Per germline, CDR1 SGHRS and CDR2 YFSETQ. Trimming left V 5 bases short and J 5 bases short, with 11 bases between. This CDR3 has 13 amino acids. Here the CDR3 reads CASSPPGNNEQFF. CDR3 coding DNA: TGCGCCAGCAGTCCCCCGGGGAACAATGAGCAGTTCTTC.

The V call is TRBV5-1, the J call TRBJ2-7, with TRBD2 matching 14 bases. Germline lookup yields CDR1 SGHRS and CDR2 YFSETQ. CDR3 size: 18 residues. V lost 4 bases, J lost 2 bases, and 11 bases stayed unmatched. The CDR3 DNA follows: TGCGCCAGCAGCGCCGGACTAGCGGGAGGCGTTTATACCTACGAGCAGTACTTC. This sequence encodes CASSAGLAGGVYTYEQYF.

This clonotype was seen a few times. The V gene is TRBV20-1, the J gene TRBJ2-7; 8 bases are a match to TRBD2. The length of the CDR3 is 14 residues. Germline-derived CDR1 and CDR2 are DFQATT and SNEGSKA (reference sequence). J was trimmed by 1 base and V by 3 bases; bases with no gene match: 5. The CDR3 DNA is TGCAGTGCTAGGGGACTAGAGGTATCCTACGAGCAGTACTTC. Translated: CSARGLEVSYEQYF.

The V gene is TRBV29-1, the J gene TRBJ1-2, with a possible D match to TRBD1 (6 bases). V was pared by 6 bases and J by 6 bases, with 11 bases between. Germline assignment: CDR1 SQVTM and CDR2 ANQGSEA. The CDR3 has 11 amino acids. For the CDR3, the DNA is TGCAGCGTCCCCAGGGGCAATGGCTACACCTTC. It encodes CSVPRGNGYTF. Supplemented by reference TRBV29-1 and TRBJ1-2, the full variable domain reads SAVISQKPSRDICQRGTSLTIQCQVDSQVTMMFWYRQQPGQSLTLIATANQGSEATYESGFVIDKFPISRPNLTFSTLTVSNMSPEDSSIYLCSVPRGNGYTFGSGTRLTVV.

This chain uses TRBV4-3 with TRBJ1-5; 8 positions match TRBD1. Unmatched junction bases numbered 10, after V lost 0 bases and J lost 6 bases. The CDR3 contains 17 residues. Per the germline V gene, CDR1 is LGHNA and CDR2 is YSLEER. The chain's CDR3 is CASSQDFVGQGGQPQHF. CDR3 in DNA: TGCGCCAGCAGCCAAGATTTTGTAGGACAGGGCGGTCAGCCCCAGCATTTT.

This clonotype was detected a few times. V and J are TRBV7-8 and TRBJ2-1, with 8 bases that match TRBD2. V shed 3 bases, J shed 5 bases, and the junction held 3 bases outside the gene matches. Germline loops: CDR1 SGHVS, CDR2 FQNEAQ. This CDR3 comprises 14 residues. CDR3 DNA: TGTGCCAGCAGCTTGAGCGGGGGTAACAATGAGCAGTTCTTC. This codes for CASSLSGGNNEQFF. The entire variable domain, with the rest obtained from reference TRBV7-8 and TRBJ2-1, is as follows: GAGVSQSPRYKVAKRGQDVALRCDPISGHVSLFWYQQALGQGPEFLTYFQNEAQLDKSGLPSDRFFAERPEGSVSTLKIQRTQQEDSAVYLCASSLSGGNNEQFFGPGTRLTVL.

This clonotype was recorded a few times. V usage is TRBV7-3 and J usage is TRBJ1-1; TRBD1 matches 7 bases. The germline CDR1 and CDR2 sequences are SGHTA and FQGTGA. The length of the CDR3 is 15 residues. The V segment lost 3 bases and the J segment 1 base; nucleotides outside the gene matches: 5. CDR3 coding DNA: TGTGCCAGCAGCTTGAACTCAGGGGGGAACACTGAAGCTTTCTTT. It codes for CASSLNSGGNTEAFF.

This clonotype was seen a handful of times. The rearrangement joins TRBV20-1 to TRBJ1-1; D ambiguous. The germline V gene encodes CDR1 DFQATT and CDR2 SNEGSKA (reference sequence). V lost 3 bases, J lost 2 bases, and 16 bases lay in between. CDR3 length: 15 residues. CDR3 sequence: CSASGQGLSNTEAFF. In DNA form, the CDR3 reads TGCAGTGCTAGCGGGCAAGGCCTAAGCAACACTGAAGCTTTCTTT.

The chain links TRBV7-9 to TRBJ2-1; weak D call: TRBD2 (6 bases). Trimming pared 6 bases from V and 7 bases from J, leaving 10 bases between. In germline, CDR1 is SEHNR, CDR2 FQNEAQ (reference sequence). CDR3 length equals 12 residues. CDR3 DNA sequence: TGTGCCAGCAGGGGCCGGGAGAATGAGCAGTTCTTC. Its translation is CASRGRENEQFF.

A few counts support this clonotype. The genes are TRBV13 and TRBJ2-2; maybe TRBD2 (6 bases). V shed 1 base and J shed 5 bases, with 11 bases lying between them. The CDR3 loop spans 15 amino acids. CDR1 is PRHDT, CDR2 FYEKMQ, per germline (reference sequence). CDR3: CASSLVGSLTGELFF. CDR3 bases: TGTGCCAGCAGCTTAGTCGGGAGTTTAACCGGGGAGCTGTTTTTT.

The rearrangement links TRBV6-5 to TRBJ2-5; 14 bases agree with TRBD2. This CDR3 has 17 residues. The germline V gene has CDR1 MNHEY and CDR2 SVGAGI. Losses at the gene ends were 2 bases for V and 8 bases for J; bases not matched to a gene: 10. The CDR3 sequence: CASSYAKGTSGSLTQYF. CDR3 in DNA: TGTGCCAGCAGTTACGCGAAGGGGACTAGCGGGAGTCTTACCCAGTACTTC.